This T cell receptor beta chain was profiled in a study of blood T cell repertoires in COVID-19. Study-level background: The samples span acute and convalescent COVID-19 from the United States, Italy and Spain. The analysed material was cDNA or gDNA that came from T cells, B-cell-depleted T cells, or PBMCs.

Study processing details: From reference gene primer amplification, estimates of nucleated cell counts were derived. Method: immunoSEQ multiplex PCR; TCRdb's copy keeps in-frame clones and lacks some. That table supplies the V and J calls and clone size; D and trimming were determined from the DNA. The data contain under 200,000 clones, 83% of them singletons. Per the germline V gene, CDR1 is SGHTA and CDR2 is FQGTGA. V was cut by 1 base and J by 6 bases, with 5 bases left in between. The CDR3 extends over 12 amino acids. This receptor was identified in a woman aged 70-85 years who had recovered from COVID-19. The chain links TRBV7-3 to TRBJ2-3; D is uncertain. The sequencing sample was made of peripheral blood. CDR3 sequence (DNA): TGTGCCAGCAGCTTAATGAGGGATACGCAGTATTTT. It is translated as CASSLMRDTQYF.